What follows describes a single T cell receptor beta chain. The antigen remains undetermined. V dropped 4 bases and J dropped 1; count of bases not matched to a gene: 9. The CDR3 sequence is 17 residues long. Germline V gives CDR1 SGHRS, CDR2 YFSETQ. Assay: immunoSEQ multiplex PCR; the TCRdb copy retains only in-frame clones and omits some. The sample has about 140,000 clones; about 95% are singletons. The data derive from a study of cytomegalovirus exposure and HLA in healthy donors. Points from the study as a whole: The study put 150 to 200 TCR beta chains on its list as cytomegalovirus-associated.

The sample comprised PBMCs. V and J are TRBV5-1 and TRBJ2-7; 12 bases line up with TRBD2. This clonotype was obtained from a man younger than 35 in good health and CMV-seropositive. The CDR3 protein is CASSLSFGTSGSYEQYF. The CDR3 nucleotides read TGCGCCAGCAGCCTCTCTTTTGGGACTAGCGGGTCCTACGAGCAGTACTTC.